This T cell receptor beta chain is from a study of T cell repertoires in cytomegalovirus infection. Study summary: Carrying CMV and the relevant HLA type showed in public TCR beta signatures. Study outcomes and limitations: HLA-C-restricted, CMV-specific TCR beta clonotypes were dominant ex vivo. Carriers of CMV plus the relevant HLA were identified by cumulative public TCR beta family frequency.

Germline-derived CDR1 and CDR2 are LNHDA and SQIVND (reference sequence). The V end was cut by 2 bases, the J end by 6 bases, with 7 bases between. The CDR3 runs 13 residues. TCRdb reanalysed the reads using MiXCR and keeps one entry per CDR3 protein. The sample gives 200,000 or so distinct CDR3 sequences, around 20% of which show up once; 2.9% is in the top ten. As to this clonotype: The target antigen is unknown.

The sequenced sample was PBMCs. The TCR comes from a human donor in good health (CMV status not recorded). Some clones in this sample may be carry-over from other donors' samples. The chain couples TRBV19 to TRBJ2-2; D gene uncertain. CDR3 sequence reads: CASSIKEAGELFF. DNA for the CDR3: TGTGCCAGTAGTATAAAAGAGGCCGGGGAGCTGTTTTTT.